What follows are 30 T cell receptor beta chains derived from one specimen sequenced in a study of T cell repertoires in cytomegalovirus infection. Antigen specificity for these receptors is unknown. A single record per CDR3 protein comes from TCRdb applying MiXCR to the reads. The data hold about 770,000 distinct CDR3 sequences, with almost 30% observed a single time. The starting material was cultured CD8+ T cells from PBMCs, obtained from culture after CMV antigen stimulation. The source is a human donor in good health (CMV status not recorded). Some clones in this sample may be carry-over from other donors' samples.

This clonotype has a count of ten or more. V is TRBV7-2 and J is TRBJ1-6; D unclear. Deletions cut 4 bases from V and 4 bases from J, with 14 bases between. Looked up from germline, CDR1 is SGHTA and CDR2 is FQGNSA. The CDR3 covers 16 residues. CDR3 DNA: TGTGCCAGCAGCTCCCCCAGAGATGTTTATAATTCACCCCTCCACTTT. It translates to CASSSPRDVYNSPLHF.

In this sample, this clonotype turned up many times. The chain uses TRBV27 and TRBJ2-1, with D perhaps TRBD1 or TRBD2 (6 bases each). V lost 7 bases to trimming and J lost 4 bases, with 8 bases between them. This CDR3 region has 12 residues. CDR1 is MNHEY, CDR2 SMNVEV, per germline (reference sequence). CDR3 sequence: CASKGGYNEQFF. The CDR3 nucleotides are TGTGCCAGCAAAGGGGGGTACAATGAGCAGTTCTTC.

V usage is TRBV27 and J usage is TRBJ1-1; D may be TRBD1 (5 bases). The V end was cut by 4 bases, the J end by 3 bases, with 15 bases between. The CDR3 runs to 15 residues. From germline, CDR1 is MNHEY and CDR2 SMNVEV (reference sequence). CDR3 sequence (DNA): TGTGCCAGCAGTTACCGGGGCCTTCAAGACACTGAAGCTTTCTTT. It codes for CASSYRGLQDTEAFF.

The chain carries TRBV5-6 and TRBJ1-1; the D gene is possibly TRBD1 (5 bases). V was shortened by 6 bases and J by 1 base, with 19 bases between the two germline ends. The CDR3 length is 16 residues. CDR1 and CDR2 (germline): SGHDT, YYEEEE. The CDR3 region is CASTLLFGAPNTEAFF. For the CDR3, the DNA is TGTGCCAGCACCCTACTATTTGGGGCCCCGAACACTGAAGCTTTCTTT.

This clonotype showed up just a few times. The V gene is TRBV12-3 or TRBV12-4, the J gene TRBJ2-3; TRBD2 might be the D (7 bases). This CDR3 is 15 amino acids long. Trimming pared 7 bases from V and 5 bases from J, leaving 19 bases between. The CDR3 sequence is CASTTSGGLEDTQYF. The CDR3, as DNA: TGTGCCAGCACCACTTCCGGGGGGCTTGAAGATACGCAGTATTTT.

This clonotype was detected only a few times. This chain uses TRBV7-6 with TRBJ2-1; unclear D gene. The V gene's germline CDR1 is SGHVS and CDR2 FNYEAQ. The CDR3 is 16 residues long. The V end was cut by 4 bases, the J end by 2 bases, with 15 bases between. The CDR3 here is CASSSGSMGTYNEQFF. The CDR3 coding sequence is TGTGCCAGCAGCTCCGGATCTATGGGCACCTACAATGAGCAGTTCTTC.

The CDR3 DNA sequence: TGTGCCAGCAGCGTAGCAGGGGGTGACCCGAACACTGAAGCTTTCTTT. Protein sequence: CASSVAGGDPNTEAFF. The V and J genes are TRBV9 and TRBJ1-1, with 7 bases identical to TRBD1. Germline lookup yields CDR1 SGDLS and CDR2 YYNGEE. The CDR3 is 16 amino acids. V was pared by 0 bases and J by 1 base, with 6 bases of the junction left unmatched.

This clonotype was found a few times. This chain uses TRBV27 with TRBJ2-2; 8 nucleotides align to TRBD1. CDR3 length equals 16 residues. CDR1 is MNHEY and CDR2 is SMNVEV in the germline V gene (reference sequence). V gave up 0 bases and J gave up 5 bases; unmatched junction bases: 5. The CDR3 here is CASSLSWTGITGELFF. The CDR3 bases are TGTGCCAGCAGTTTATCTTGGACAGGGATTACCGGGGAGCTGTTTTTT.

This clonotype was seen only a few times. The chain carries TRBV20-1 and TRBJ2-3; perhaps TRBD1 as D (5 bases). Trimming removed 6 bases from V and 2 bases from J, with 12 bases in between. The CDR3 is 13 residues long. Germline V lookup: CDR1 DFQATT, CDR2 SNEGSKA (reference sequence). The CDR3 sequence is CSASQGDTDTQYF. The CDR3 DNA follows: TGCAGTGCATCCCAGGGCGACACAGATACGCAGTATTTT.

This clonotype has only a few counts. This rearrangement joins TRBV9 to TRBJ1-1; 9 bases match TRBD1. The CDR3 runs 15 residues. V trimming: 4 bases; J trimming: 10 bases; junction bases outside the gene matches: 14. Germline V gene data show CDR1 as SGDLS and CDR2 as YYNGEE. CDR3 amino acids: CASSLGGTGIMGAFF. The CDR3 coding sequence is TGTGCCAGCAGCCTGGGCGGGACAGGGATAATGGGAGCTTTCTTT.

This clonotype was observed a handful of times. The chain employs TRBV10-2 and TRBJ2-3; 7 bases match TRBD1. Germline V CDR1 and CDR2: WSHSY, SAAADI. This CDR3 region has 15 residues. J lost 5 bases, V lost 6 bases, and 11 bases had no gene match. This chain's CDR3 is CASSPRTGAIDTQYF. DNA of the CDR3: TGCGCCAGCAGCCCCCGGACAGGCGCCATAGATACGCAGTATTTT.

This clonotype showed up many times. The V and J genes are TRBV7-8 and TRBJ2-1; D is possibly TRBD1 or TRBD2 (6 bases each). Between the trimmed V and J ends, which lost 1 base and 5 bases, there was a span of 12 bases. This CDR3 region has 15 residues. Per the germline V gene, CDR1 is SGHVS and CDR2 is FQNEAQ. As DNA, the CDR3 is TGTGCCAGCAGCTTAGGGGGGGCAGTGAACAATGAGCAGTTCTTC. Its translation is CASSLGGAVNNEQFF.

The gene calls are TRBV7-2 and TRBJ2-2, with a tentative D call TRBD2 (5 bases). V was shortened by 3 bases and J by 5 bases, with 7 bases between the two germline ends. The CDR3 length is 13 residues. The germline V gene encodes CDR1 SGHTA and CDR2 FQGNSA. The CDR3 is CASSLDWTGELFF. DNA of the CDR3: TGTGCCAGCAGCTTGGACTGGACCGGGGAGCTGTTTTTT.

V and J are TRBV20-1 and TRBJ2-1; 10 bases are a match to TRBD2. There are 15 residues in the CDR3. The V gene's germline CDR1 is DFQATT and CDR2 SNEGSKA (reference sequence). The V segment lost 6 bases and the J segment 6 bases; nucleotides outside the gene matches: 11. This CDR3 reads CSATEPSGGGNEQFF. CDR3 coding DNA: TGCAGTGCCACCGAGCCTAGCGGGGGAGGCAATGAGCAGTTCTTC.

The rearrangement uses TRBV5-6 and TRBJ1-1, with 9 bases lining up with TRBD1. The J segment lost 6 bases and the V segment lost 2 bases, leaving 5 bases of the junction unmatched. Per the germline V gene, CDR1 is SGHDT and CDR2 is YYEEEE. This CDR3 is built from 14 residues. In nucleotides, the CDR3 is TGTGCCAGCAGCTTTGGGACAGGGAGCGCTGAAGCTTTCTTT. Translation: CASSFGTGSAEAFF.

This clonotype was detected many times. The V gene is TRBV7-6, the J gene TRBJ2-1; tentatively, D is TRBD1 (6 bases). Between the trimmed V and J ends, which lost 2 bases and 3 bases, there was a span of 14 bases. Germline V gene data show CDR1 as SGHVS and CDR2 as FNYEAQ. This CDR3 has 16 amino acids. The CDR3 sequence is CASSLRETGNYNEQFF. The DNA for the CDR3 is TGTGCCAGCAGCTTAAGGGAGACAGGTAACTACAATGAGCAGTTCTTC.

The chain links TRBV28 to TRBJ1-5, with unresolved D. Trimming pared 1 base from V and 6 bases from J, leaving 16 bases between. The CDR3 has 16 amino acids. In germline, CDR1 is MDHEN, CDR2 SYDVKM. CDR3 residues: CASSLFPAIGSQPQHF. DNA of the CDR3: TGTGCCAGCAGTTTATTTCCGGCAATCGGAAGTCAGCCCCAGCATTTT.

This clonotype was observed once. The chain links TRBV20-1 to TRBJ1-6, with TRBD1 matching over 12 bases. This CDR3 is 17 amino acids long. Germline CDR1 is DFQATT and CDR2 is SNEGSKA (reference sequence). The V gene end was trimmed by 0 bases and the J gene end by 7 bases; junction bases not matched to a gene: 7. CDR3 region: CSARDGDRGLINSPLHF. CDR3 sequence (DNA): TGCAGTGCTAGAGATGGGGACAGGGGGCTTATCAATTCACCCCTCCACTTT.

The chain has TRBV7-9 and TRBJ2-1; maybe TRBD1 (6 bases). The CDR3 runs to 16 residues. V was pared by 4 bases and J by 0 bases, with 13 bases between. CDR1 is SEHNR and CDR2 is FQNEAQ in the germline V gene (reference sequence). The CDR3 protein is CASSSTGTSSYNEQFF. In nucleotides, the CDR3 is TGTGCCAGCAGCTCAACCGGGACAAGCTCCTACAATGAGCAGTTCTTC.

The chain joins TRBV27 to TRBJ2-5, with D tentatively TRBD2 (5 bases). Germline values: CDR1 MNHEY, CDR2 SMNVEV (reference sequence). The CDR3 covers 11 residues. Trimming left V 5 bases short and J 7 bases short, with 8 bases between. DNA of the CDR3: TGTGCCAGCAGTAGCGGTACGACCCAGTACTTC. Its protein is CASSSGTTQYF.

The genes are TRBV5-1 and TRBJ1-4, with D perhaps matching TRBD1 (6 bases). The ends were cut back, 2 bases at V and 7 bases at J, with 21 bases in the middle. CDR1 and CDR2 (germline): SGHRS, YFSETQ. There are 17 residues in the CDR3. The CDR3 spells CASSLAGADAIREKLFF. The CDR3 nucleotides read TGCGCCAGCAGCTTAGCAGGGGCCGATGCGATACGTGAAAAACTGTTTTTT.

The chain links TRBV5-8 to TRBJ2-7; 8 bases are a match to TRBD2. Germline trimming cut 0 bases from V and 0 bases from J; bases unmatched to any gene: 2. CDR1 is SGHTS, CDR2 YDEGEE, per germline. The CDR3 contains 15 residues. The CDR3 reads CASSLAAGASYEQYV. The CDR3 DNA is TGTGCCAGCAGCTTGGCAGCGGGGGCCTCCTACGAGCAGTACGTC.

This clonotype showed up many times. The genes are TRBV7-9 and TRBJ2-2; 7 positions agree with TRBD2. V shed 6 bases, J shed 0 bases, and the junction held 7 bases outside the gene matches. CDR1 and CDR2 (germline): SEHNR, FQNEAQ (reference sequence). This CDR3 has 16 amino acids. In DNA form, the CDR3 reads TGTGCCAGCAGTCCAGCTGCGGGGGCGAACACCGGGGAGCTGTTTTTT. Translated: CASSPAAGANTGELFF.

This chain connects TRBV4-2 to TRBJ1-1; 7 bases map to TRBD1. The CDR3 totals 15 residues. V lost 1 base, J lost 1 base, and 3 bases stayed unmatched. Germline CDR1 and CDR2: LGHNA and YNFKEQ. The CDR3 loop is CASSQAGQRNTEAFF. The CDR3 DNA follows: TGTGCCAGCAGCCAAGCGGGACAGAGGAACACTGAAGCTTTCTTT.

This chain connects TRBV19 to TRBJ2-7; 8 bases line up with TRBD1. J lost 9 bases, V lost 1 base, and 5 bases had no gene match. Germline values: CDR1 LNHDA, CDR2 SQIVND (reference sequence). The CDR3 length is 13 residues. The CDR3 DNA follows: TGTGCCAGTAGTATAGGGCAGGGGGCCTGGCAGTACTTC. Protein product: CASSIGQGAWQYF. The whole variable domain, filled in from reference TRBV19 and TRBJ2-7, reads DGGITQSPKYLFRKEGQNVTLSCEQNLNHDAMYWYRQDPGQGLRLIYYSQIVNDFQKGDIAEGYSVSREKKESFPLTVTSAQKNPTAFYLCASSIGQGAWQYFGPGTRLTVT.

The V and J genes are TRBV7-9 and TRBJ1-4, with unresolved D. The germline CDR1 and CDR2 sequences are SEHNR and FQNEAQ (reference sequence). The CDR3 has 14 residues. The V end lost 5 bases, the J end lost 8 bases, and 15 bases lay between the germline ends. CDR3 DNA sequence: TGTGCCAGCAGCAGACCGTCCTCGCGGGAAAAACTGTTTTTT. Its protein product is CASSRPSSREKLFF.

This clonotype was found many times. The gene calls are TRBV12-3 or TRBV12-4 and TRBJ1-1; no clear D. The CDR3 is 14 residues long. V shed 3 bases and J shed 1 base, with 9 bases lying between them. CDR3 nucleotide sequence: TGTGCCAGCAGTTTCTGGGTTTCGAACACTGAAGCTTTCTTT. Its protein is CASSFWVSNTEAFF.

This clonotype was observed a handful of times. The chain couples TRBV10-3 to TRBJ1-6, with D tentatively TRBD1 (6 bases). CDR1 is ENHRY and CDR2 is SYGVKD in the germline V gene. The CDR3 has 19 residues. The ends were cut back, 6 bases at V and 4 bases at J, with 25 bases in the middle. The CDR3, as DNA: TGTGCCATCAGAGCTGATATTTGGGGGGGCAGGACGTATAATTCACCCCTCCACTTT. It yields the protein CAIRADIWGGRTYNSPLHF.

The chain has TRBV7-9 and TRBJ1-2; 10 positions agree with TRBD1. Unmatched junction bases numbered 10, after V lost 5 bases and J lost 7 bases. The CDR3 has 15 residues. Germline V gene lookup returns CDR1 SEHNR and CDR2 FQNEAQ (reference sequence). The CDR3 DNA reads TGTGCCAGCAGCACAAGACAGGGGGCGGTTTCTGGCTACACCTTC. Protein: CASSTRQGAVSGYTF.

The chain joins TRBV6-1 to TRBJ2-7, with TRBD1 matching over 7 bases. V lost 7 bases to trimming and J lost 3 bases; unmatched junction nucleotides: 12. Germline V gives CDR1 MNHNS, CDR2 SASEGT. The CDR3 is made up of 15 amino acids. This chain's CDR3 is CASKGIFTGDYEQYV. As DNA, the CDR3 is TGTGCCAGCAAGGGCATCTTTACAGGGGACTACGAGCAGTACGTC.